This T cell receptor beta chain is from a study of Ad26.COV2.S vaccination and SARS-CoV-2 variants. Study-wide background: Recipients of Ad26.COV2.S got it intramuscularly, once or twice 56 days apart.

The sample's treatment: some 20 received Ad26.COV2.S at low or high dose, single or two shots; about 5 received placebo; per-sample allocation not given. Sample collection was performed on day 63 after the first vaccine or placebo injection. Ad26.COV2.S expressed prefusion-stabilized spike from the original Wuhan strain. The assay was immunoSEQ multiplex PCR, and TCRdb's table has in-frame clones only and misses some. The data show 300,000 to 400,000 clones, 86% seen once. This CDR3 is 11 amino acids long. The germline gives CDR1 MNHNS, CDR2 SASEGT. The V gene lost 8 bases and the J gene lost 6 bases, with 7 bases spanning the gap.

This TCR was sampled from a person aged 18 to 65 who received the Ad26.COV2.S COVID-19 vaccine or a placebo. The chain employs TRBV6-1 and TRBJ2-2; D not certain. Sequenced here: peripheral blood, sampled in a trial of Ad26.COV2.S vaccine versus placebo. The CDR3, as DNA: TGTGCCAGCCGAGACCCCGGGGAGCTGTTTTTT. Its translation: CASRDPGELFF.